This TCR beta chain was captured by sequencing in a study of human T cells and chemical hapten exposure. This clonotype was counted only a few times. No antigen is known for it. The CDR3 is made up of 13 amino acids. Between the trimmed V and J ends, which lost 8 bases and 0 bases, there was a span of 8 bases. CDR1 and CDR2 from the germline V gene are MDHEN and SYDVKM. The time point is: patch test 3, about 24 weeks after DPC sensitization. Treatment noted: therapeutic diphenylcyclopropenone sensitization with weekly scalp DPC. The authors extracted total RNA from unfractionated whole blood. Study outcomes and limitations: Correlating positively with patch test score were the PT1 expanded TCR counts. With DPC sensitization, TCRs exceeding 1 in 1000 frequency showed no change.

TCRdb fed the RACE reads into MiXCR, producing one record per CDR3 protein. The sample yields around 40,000 distinct CDR3 sequences, approximately 11% seen once. This TCR came from a middle-aged woman with alopecia areata. Some clones in this sample may be carry-over from other donors' samples. Sequencing used whole blood, obtained in connection with sensitization to the hapten diphenylcyclopropenone (DPC). The rearrangement joins TRBV28 to TRBJ1-3; tentatively, D is TRBD1 (5 bases). The CDR3 reads CASWDRSGNTIYF. The CDR3 bases are TGTGCCAGCTGGGACCGCTCTGGAAACACCATATATTTT. Variable domain in full (rest from reference TRBV28 and TRBJ1-3): DVKVTQSSRYLVKRTGEKVFLECVQDMDHENMFWYRQDPGLGLRLIYFSYDVKMKEKGDIPEGYSVSREKKERFSLILESASTNQTSMYLCASWDRSGNTIYFGEGSWLTVV.